Listed here are 4 T cell receptor beta chains from one sample, sequenced in a study of CD8 T cells in ankylosing spondylitis. Whole-study results and caveats: Made up of about eight highly homologous variants, a TCR beta motif appeared characteristic of ankylosing spondylitis blood.

These receptors have no identified antigens. TCRdb ran MiXCR on the 5' RACE reads and lists one entry per CDR3 protein. The table has around 890,000 distinct CDR3 sequences, 12% seen once; the top ten hold under 0.6%. The sequencing input was blood, either unsorted or a sorted T cell fraction (not recorded which). The receptor source for this set is a male donor with ankylosing spondylitis.

This clonotype was detected a few times. The chain has TRBV20-1 and TRBJ2-2; D might be TRBD2 (5 bases). The V end lost 1 base, the J end lost 5 bases, and 8 bases lay between the germline ends. Germline V CDR1 and CDR2: DFQATT, SNEGSKA (reference sequence). The CDR3 contains 13 residues. The CDR3 region has the DNA TGCAGTGCTAGAGTGGGGAGTACCGGGGAGCTGTTTTTT. Translating gives CSARVGSTGELFF.

There are many counts of this clonotype. Relative to the germline gene, one junction end is altered; a read error may explain this. The chain joins TRBV5-1 to TRBJ2-1; no firm D call. The CDR3 covers 15 residues. The V gene's germline CDR1 is SGHRS and CDR2 YFSETQ. The chain's CDR3 is CASSTTTQKYSEQFF. Here the CDR3 DNA reads TGCGCCAGCAGCACCACGACACAGAAGTACAGTGAGCAGTTCTTC.

This clonotype was seen more than once but under ten times. The chain uses TRBV7-2 and TRBJ1-6, with TRBD1 identical over 7 bases. This CDR3 is 15 amino acids long. Trimming at V came to 4 bases and at J to 7 bases, leaving 7 bases not matched to a gene. CDR1 SGHTA and CDR2 FQGNSA come from the germline V gene. The CDR3 nucleotides read TGTGCCAGCAGCTCGGAGGGGGCAGCGAATTCACCCCTCCACTTT. Amino acid sequence: CASSSEGAANSPLHF. The full variable domain, completed using reference TRBV7-2 and TRBJ1-6, is GAGVSQSPSNKVTEKGKDVELRCDPISGHTALYWYRQSLGQGLEFLIYFQGNSAPDKSGLPSDRFSAERTGGSVSTLTIQRTQQEDSAVYLCASSSEGAANSPLHFGNGTRLTVT.

The chain employs TRBV5-1 and TRBJ2-1; weak D call: TRBD2 (5 bases). CDR1 SGHRS and CDR2 YFSETQ come from the germline V gene. The germline V and J ends were trimmed by 3 bases and 0 bases, with 10 bases remaining between them. This CDR3 spans 15 amino acids. Here the CDR3 reads CASSSGLASYNEQFF. The CDR3 DNA follows: TGCGCCAGCAGCTCAGGACTGGCCTCCTACAATGAGCAGTTCTTC.